The next 27 T cell receptor beta chains were all read from a single sample in a study of cytomegalovirus exposure and HLA in healthy donors. The PCR contained 60 Vbeta and 13 Jbeta primers. Profiling relied on immunoSEQ multiplex PCR, and the TCRdb table lists in-frame clones only, not all of them. The sample carries under 200,000 clones, about 79% recorded once. The specimen sequenced was PBMCs. These receptors were collected from a man aged 45-65 years in good health and CMV-seropositive.

The chain combines TRBV5-1 with TRBJ2-2; 10 bases agree with TRBD2. This CDR3 has 16 residues. The ends lost 4 bases at V and 3 bases at J; junction bases unmatched: 6. CDR1 SGHRS and CDR2 YFSETQ come from the germline V gene. This chain's CDR3 is CASSDLAGGYTGELFF. CDR3 sequence (DNA): TGCGCCAGCAGCGACTTAGCGGGGGGCTACACCGGGGAGCTGTTTTTT.

The V gene is TRBV28, the J gene TRBJ2-7, with a tentative D call TRBD1 (5 bases). Germline V gives CDR1 MDHEN, CDR2 SYDVKM. V lost 7 bases and J 4 bases, leaving 11 bases between the germline ends. The CDR3 loop spans 12 amino acids. The CDR3 nucleotides read TGTGCCAGCACTGACAGTGATTACGAGCAGTACTTC. Protein: CASTDSDYEQYF.

The chain combines TRBV9 with TRBJ2-2; the match to TRBD1 covers 7 bases. Looked up from germline, CDR1 is SGDLS and CDR2 is YYNGEE. The CDR3 is 15 residues long. The J segment lost 6 bases and the V segment lost 1 base, leaving 6 bases of the junction unmatched. CDR3 coding DNA: TGTGCCAGCAGCGTATCGACAGGGTCCGCCGGGGAGCTGTTTTTT. Its translation: CASSVSTGSAGELFF. Variable domain in full (rest from reference TRBV9 and TRBJ2-2): DSGVTQTPKHLITATGQRVTLRCSPRSGDLSVYWYQQSLDQGLQFLIQYYNGEERAKGNILERFSAQQFPDLHSELNLSSLELGDSALYFCASSVSTGSAGELFFGEGSRLTVL.

This clone was detected a few times. This chain links TRBV19 with TRBJ1-2; 9 bases line up with TRBD1. The germline gives CDR1 LNHDA, CDR2 SQIVND (reference sequence). The CDR3 runs 14 residues. Trimming at V came to 4 bases and at J to 5 bases, leaving 5 bases not matched to a gene. As DNA, the CDR3 is TGTGCCAGTAGTACTCCGGGACAGGGTTATGGCTACACCTTC. Its translation is CASSTPGQGYGYTF.

The CDR3 is CASSVLAGGRDGELFF. The DNA of the CDR3 is TGCGCCAGCAGCGTCCTAGCGGGGGGGCGTGACGGGGAGCTGTTTTTT. The gene calls are TRBV5-1 and TRBJ2-2, with 12 bases matching TRBD2. V was clipped by 4 bases and J by 7 bases; unmatched bases: 8. The V gene's germline CDR1 is SGHRS and CDR2 YFSETQ. This CDR3 is built from 16 residues.

The rearrangement joins TRBV6-1 to TRBJ2-3; D perhaps matches TRBD1 (6 bases). CDR3 length: 14 residues. Germline CDR1 reads MNHNS; CDR2 reads SASEGT. The ends were cut back, 7 bases at V and 6 bases at J, with 17 bases in the middle. CDR3 protein: CASTRDNGRDTQYF. CDR3 DNA sequence: TGTGCCAGCACCCGGGACAACGGACGGGATACGCAGTATTTT.

This chain links TRBV7-9 with TRBJ2-1, with 8 bases identical to TRBD1. This CDR3 spans 16 amino acids. The J segment lost 5 bases and the V segment lost 5 bases, leaving 11 bases of the junction unmatched. CDR1 SEHNR and CDR2 FQNEAQ come from the germline V gene (reference sequence). The CDR3 spells CASSNTRTGSDNEQFF. The CDR3 bases are TGTGCCAGCAGCAACACTAGGACAGGGTCAGACAATGAGCAGTTCTTC.

This clone was seen more than once but under ten times. The rearrangement uses TRBV5-6 and TRBJ1-2; D is undetermined. Germline V gene lookup returns CDR1 SGHDT and CDR2 YYEEEE. Trimming pared 4 bases from V and 4 bases from J, leaving 14 bases between. CDR3 length equals 14 residues. CDR3 nucleotide sequence: TGTGCCAGCAGCCCCCAGTCCAGAGGCTATGGCTACACCTTC. The encoded protein is CASSPQSRGYGYTF.

The rearrangement uses TRBV27 and TRBJ2-1; possible D gene TRBD2, 7 bases. V gave up 8 bases and J gave up 7 bases, with 21 bases separating them. There are 15 residues in the CDR3. Germline values: CDR1 MNHEY, CDR2 SMNVEV (reference sequence). CDR3 bases: TGTGCCAGCCACCTAGGGGGGGGGCCACGGAATGAGCAGTTCTTC. It encodes CASHLGGGPRNEQFF.

The sample holds one count of this clone. The chain employs TRBV5-6 and TRBJ2-1; D possibly corresponds to TRBD1 (6 bases). Trimming cost V 3 bases and J 3 bases, with 16 bases left between them. The CDR3 is made up of 16 amino acids. Germline loops: CDR1 SGHDT, CDR2 YYEEEE. The chain's CDR3 is CASSSYRVRGYNEQFF. The CDR3 DNA follows: TGTGCCAGCAGCTCCTACAGGGTAAGAGGCTACAATGAGCAGTTCTTC.

The gene calls are TRBV9 and TRBJ2-7; 9 nucleotides align to TRBD2. Germline CDR1 SGDLS, CDR2 YYNGEE. CDR3 length: 16 amino acids. The trim removed 0 bases at V and 7 bases at J, leaving 11 bases unmatched. CDR3 loop: CASSVEGSSGVREQYF. The CDR3 nucleotides read TGTGCCAGCAGCGTAGAGGGTTCTAGCGGGGTAAGGGAGCAGTACTTC.

The chain is built from TRBV27 and TRBJ1-6; 8 bases align to TRBD1. CDR1 and CDR2 from the germline V gene are MNHEY and SMNVEV (reference sequence). Trimming removed 4 bases from V and 5 bases from J; junction bases left unmatched: 10. The CDR3 is made up of 17 amino acids. CDR3 bases: TGTGCCAGCAGTTCAACCGACAGGGGATTGGATAATTCACCCCTCCACTTT. Its protein product is CASSSTDRGLDNSPLHF.

The V and J genes are TRBV5-1 and TRBJ2-3; maybe TRBD2 (6 bases). CDR1 is SGHRS and CDR2 is YFSETQ in the germline V gene. The length of the CDR3 is 15 residues. With 0 bases removed from V and 6 bases from J, the gap between germline ends came to 14 bases. The CDR3 spells CASSLGSGPGDTQYF. The CDR3 DNA reads as TGCGCCAGCAGCTTGGGTAGCGGCCCAGGGGATACGCAGTATTTT.

The rearrangement links TRBV5-1 to TRBJ1-1; 7 bases map to TRBD1. This CDR3 has 15 amino acids. Per germline, CDR1 SGHRS and CDR2 YFSETQ. Unmatched junction bases numbered 6, after V lost 4 bases and J lost 0 bases. In DNA, the CDR3 is TGCGCCAGCAGCGGACGGGACAGCATGAACACTGAAGCTTTCTTT. Translation gives CASSGRDSMNTEAFF.

V is TRBV6-1 and J is TRBJ1-1; maybe TRBD1 (5 bases). CDR3 size: 13 residues. In germline, CDR1 is MNHNS, CDR2 SASEGT. Trimming took 10 bases from V and 4 from J, leaving 16 bases between them. The CDR3 loop reads CATRQKTITEAFF. The CDR3 DNA reads TGTGCCACGCGACAGAAAACAATCACTGAAGCTTTCTTT.

This rearrangement joins TRBV19 to TRBJ1-2, with a tentative D call TRBD1 (6 bases). Germline V gene lookup returns CDR1 LNHDA and CDR2 SQIVND (reference sequence). The CDR3 totals 12 residues. Trimming took off 8 bases at V and 0 bases at J, with 7 bases between the two ends. The CDR3 sequence is CASRQANYGYTF. In DNA, the CDR3 is TGTGCCAGTCGACAGGCTAACTATGGCTACACCTTC.

The CDR3 DNA reads as TGTGCCAGCAGGTGGACGGGGGATTCACCCCTCCACTTT. It yields the protein CASRWTGDSPLHF. This rearrangement joins TRBV6-1 to TRBJ1-6; weak D call: TRBD1 (5 bases). The length of the CDR3 is 13 residues. Between the trimmed V and J ends, which lost 6 bases and 8 bases, there was a span of 11 bases. The germline gives CDR1 MNHNS, CDR2 SASEGT.

This clone has just a few counts. The V call is TRBV27, the J call TRBJ1-3; 7 bases map to TRBD1. CDR3 length equals 18 residues. Trimming took 6 bases from V and 4 from J; bases not matched to a gene: 18. Germline lookup yields CDR1 MNHEY and CDR2 SMNVEV (reference sequence). Here the CDR3 DNA reads TGTGCCAGCAGCCCCATCATCCGACAGGGCCTCTGGGGAAACACCATATATTTT. Translation gives CASSPIIRQGLWGNTIYF.

This clone appeared a few times. The chain uses TRBV5-4 and TRBJ2-6; D possibly corresponds to TRBD1 (6 bases). V was pared by 3 bases and J by 4 bases, with 11 bases between. Germline assignment: CDR1 SGHNT and CDR2 YYREEE (reference sequence). The CDR3 runs 15 residues. CDR3 nucleotides: TGTGCCAGCAGCTCCAGGGGAACGGGGGCCAACGTCCTGACTTTC. This translates into CASSSRGTGANVLTF.

The chain couples TRBV5-4 to TRBJ2-2; TRBD1 is a possible D gene (5 bases). Trimming removed 5 bases at V and 1 base at J, with 12 bases between. This CDR3 has 15 amino acids. Per the germline V gene, CDR1 is SGHNT and CDR2 is YYREEE (reference sequence). CDR3 protein: CASSLQGLNTGELFF. CDR3 nucleotides: TGTGCCAGCAGTCTTCAGGGTTTGAACACCGGGGAGCTGTTTTTT.

V usage is TRBV10-3 and J usage is TRBJ1-5, with a possible D match to TRBD1 (5 bases). The CDR3 spans 15 residues. Trimming shortened V by 5 bases and J by 0 bases, and 11 bases separated the two germline ends. The germline CDR1 and CDR2 sequences are ENHRY and SYGVKD. The CDR3 reads CAISKDKYSNQPQHF. The CDR3 region has the DNA TGTGCCATCAGTAAGGACAAGTATAGCAATCAGCCCCAGCATTTT.

The rearrangement links TRBV7-9 to TRBJ1-2; a possible D gene is TRBD1 (6 bases). This CDR3 is built from 12 residues. V shed 9 bases and J shed 6 bases, with 14 bases lying between them. CDR1 is SEHNR, CDR2 FQNEAQ, per germline (reference sequence). In nucleotides, the CDR3 is TGTGCCAGTACAACAGGGTACGATGGCTACACCTTC. Translation: CASTTGYDGYTF.

The rearrangement joins TRBV13 to TRBJ1-4; 8 bases fit TRBD1. Germline V gives CDR1 PRHDT, CDR2 FYEKMQ (reference sequence). The CDR3 is 16 residues long. J lost 3 bases, V lost 4 bases, and 7 bases had no gene match. The CDR3 protein is CASSSTDRGANEKLFF. The CDR3 DNA reads TGTGCCAGCAGCTCAACAGACAGGGGAGCTAATGAAAAACTGTTTTTT. The full variable domain, with the rest looked up from reference TRBV13 and TRBJ1-4, is AAGVIQSPRHLIKEKRETATLKCYPIPRHDTVYWYQQGPGQDPQFLISFYEKMQSDKGSIPDRFSAQQFSDYHSELNMSSLELGDSALYFCASSSTDRGANEKLFFGSGTQLSVL.

The chain recombines TRBV5-1 with TRBJ2-3, with TRBD2 matching 8 bases. V gave up 4 bases and J gave up 3 bases; unmatched junction bases: 4. Germline V gives CDR1 SGHRS, CDR2 YFSETQ. This CDR3 region has 14 residues. CDR3 region: CASSKGTSTDTQYF. The CDR3, as DNA: TGCGCCAGCAGCAAGGGGACTAGTACAGATACGCAGTATTTT.

The chain couples TRBV7-6 to TRBJ2-1, with 14 bases identical to TRBD2. This CDR3 contains 15 residues. CDR1 is SGHVS and CDR2 is FNYEAQ in the germline V gene. V gave up 2 bases and J gave up 12 bases; unmatched junction bases: 6. In DNA, the CDR3 is TGTGCCAGCAGCTTATCGGGACTAGCGGGGGCGGGGCAGTTCTTC. Encoded protein: CASSLSGLAGAGQFF. The full variable domain, in which reference TRBV7-6 and TRBJ2-1 provide the parts outside the CDR3, is GAGVSQSPRYKVTKRGQDVALRCDPISGHVSLYWYRQALGQGPEFLTYFNYEAQQDKSGLPNDRFSAERPEGSISTLTIQRTEQRDSAMYRCASSLSGLAGAGQFFGPGTRLTVL.

This chain uses TRBV14 with TRBJ1-2; D not resolved. Germline lookup yields CDR1 SGHDN and CDR2 FVKESK. CDR3 size: 14 residues. V lost 1 base, J lost 6 bases, and 12 bases lay in between. CDR3 bases: TGTGCCAGCAGCCAAGTAAGAGGGCTTCATGGCTACACCTTC. Protein: CASSQVRGLHGYTF.

The chain links TRBV28 to TRBJ1-2; D uncertain. This CDR3 region has 12 residues. Germline V gives CDR1 MDHEN, CDR2 SYDVKM. Trimming pared 3 bases from V and 5 bases from J, leaving 7 bases between. CDR3 in amino acids: CASSLEQYGYTF. For the CDR3, the DNA is TGTGCCAGCAGTTTGGAGCAATATGGCTACACCTTC.